This T cell receptor (beta chain) was retrieved from a study of vaccination and CD4 T cells after COVID-19. Study-wide background: Post-diagnosis, post-COVID samples were collected after a median around 100 days, ranging 35 to 161. Post-vaccine sampling followed dose two by a median roughly 74 days (range 14 to 241). The study, taken as a whole, reports: The study found that a median 86.3% of reactive clones in convalescent patients appeared only post-vaccination.

The treatment: approximately nine-day PBMC culture with coronavirus spike peptide pools or control peptides (ViraFEST assay). The Oncomine TCR Beta short-read assay was applied to DNA of cultured CD4+ T cells. TCRdb ran MiXCR on the PCR reads and lists one entry per CDR3 protein. The sample records over 15,000 distinct CDR3 sequences, less than 70% being singletons. Comment on this clonotype: Its antigen is not known.

The source of this sequence is a human donor who had recovered from COVID-19. The material sequenced was CD4+ T cells from blood, cultured in vitro.

The CDR3 reads CASSIEASGQETQYF. The CDR3 DNA sequence: TGTGCCAGTAGTATAGAGGCTAGCGGCCAAGAGACCCAGTACTTC. This rearrangement joins TRBV19 to TRBJ2-5, with 7 positions matching TRBD2. Per germline, CDR1 LNHDA and CDR2 SQIVND (reference sequence). The V gene end was trimmed by 0 bases and the J gene end by 1 base; junction bases not matched to a gene: 2. The CDR3 has 15 residues.